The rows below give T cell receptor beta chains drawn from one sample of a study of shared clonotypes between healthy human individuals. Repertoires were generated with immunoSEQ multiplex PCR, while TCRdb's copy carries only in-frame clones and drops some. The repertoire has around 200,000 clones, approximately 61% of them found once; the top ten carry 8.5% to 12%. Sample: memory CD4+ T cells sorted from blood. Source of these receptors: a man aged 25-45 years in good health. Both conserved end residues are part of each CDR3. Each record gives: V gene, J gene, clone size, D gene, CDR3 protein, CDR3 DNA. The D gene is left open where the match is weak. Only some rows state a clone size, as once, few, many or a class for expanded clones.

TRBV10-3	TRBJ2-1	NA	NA	CAISEATGLSYNEQFF	TGTGCCATCAGTGAGGCTACAGGGTTATCCTACAATGAGCAGTTCTTC
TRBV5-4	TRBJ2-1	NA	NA	CASSWVGSNEQFF	TGTGCCAGCAGCTGGGTAGGGTCCAATGAGCAGTTCTTC
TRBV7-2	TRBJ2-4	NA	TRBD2	CASSLVRGAEDYF	TGTGCCAGCAGCTTAGTGCGGGGGGCTGAGGATTACTTC
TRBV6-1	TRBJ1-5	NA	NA	CASSEAGTFFNQPQHF	TGTGCCAGCAGTGAAGCCGGGACTTTTTTCAATCAGCCCCAGCATTTT
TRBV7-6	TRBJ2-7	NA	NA	CASSAYRENEQYF	TGTGCCAGCAGCGCCTACCGGGAAAACGAGCAGTACTTC
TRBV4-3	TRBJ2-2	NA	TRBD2	CASSQERDNTGELFF	TGCGCCAGCAGCCAGGAGCGGGACAACACCGGGGAGCTGTTTTTT
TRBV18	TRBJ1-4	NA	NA	CASSPQGEVEKLFF	TGTGCCAGCTCACCCCAGGGTGAGGTTGAAAAACTGTTTTTT
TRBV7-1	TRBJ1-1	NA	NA	CASSLGHNTEAFF	TGTGCCAGCAGCTTAGGACACAACACTGAAGCTTTCTTT
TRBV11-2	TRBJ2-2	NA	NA	CASSLGSTTPPNTGELFF	TGTGCCAGCAGCTTAGGCTCCACTACGCCTCCGAACACCGGGGAGCTGTTTTTT
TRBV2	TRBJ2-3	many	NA	CASIYTDTQYF	TGTGCCAGCATATACACAGATACGCAGTATTTT
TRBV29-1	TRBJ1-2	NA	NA	CSVGGGRIGGYTF	TGCAGCGTTGGGGGTGGCAGGATAGGTGGCTACACCTTC
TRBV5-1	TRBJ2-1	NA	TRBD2	CASSLLPAGDNEQFF	TGCGCCAGCAGCTTGTTACCAGCGGGAGACAATGAGCAGTTCTTC
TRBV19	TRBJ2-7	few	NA	CATSLLREQYF	TGTGCCACCAGTCTCCTTCGCGAGCAGTACTTC
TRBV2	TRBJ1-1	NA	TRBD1	CASRAGTATEAFF	TGTGCCAGCAGAGCTGGGACAGCCACTGAAGCTTTCTTT
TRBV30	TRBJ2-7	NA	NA	CAWSVRGGSLSYEQYF	TGTGCCTGGAGTGTACGAGGTGGGAGCCTCTCCTACGAGCAGTACTTC
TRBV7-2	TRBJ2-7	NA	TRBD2	CASSSAGVTYEQYF	TGTGCCAGCAGCTCCGCGGGGGTAACCTACGAGCAGTACTTC
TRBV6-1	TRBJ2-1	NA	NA	CASRRSSYNEQFF	TGTGCCAGCAGGAGGAGCTCCTACAATGAGCAGTTCTTC
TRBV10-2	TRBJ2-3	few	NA	CASSRTDTQYF	TGCGCCAGCAGTAGGACAGATACGCAGTATTTT
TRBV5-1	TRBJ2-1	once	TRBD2	CASSPGTSGGSGNEQFF	TGCGCCAGCAGCCCGGGGACTAGCGGGGGAAGTGGCAATGAGCAGTTCTTC
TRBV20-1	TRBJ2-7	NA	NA	CSASNSYEQYF	TGCAGTGCTAGTAATAGCTACGAGCAGTACTTC
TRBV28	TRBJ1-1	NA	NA	CASRAGPWTEAFF	TGTGCCAGCAGGGCAGGGCCTTGGACTGAAGCTTTCTTT
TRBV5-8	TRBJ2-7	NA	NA	CASSPRRSSYEQYF	TGTGCCAGCAGCCCCCGCAGGAGCTCCTACGAGCAGTACTTC
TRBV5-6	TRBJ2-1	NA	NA	CASSSWERVYNEQFF	TGTGCCAGCAGCTCATGGGAGCGGGTTTACAATGAGCAGTTCTTC
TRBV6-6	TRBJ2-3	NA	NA	CASRGLKVSTDTQYF	TGTGCCAGCAGGGGACTCAAGGTTAGCACAGATACGCAGTATTTT
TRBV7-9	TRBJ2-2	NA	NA	CASTSAGPNTGELFF	TGTGCCAGCACCTCGGCAGGACCGAACACCGGGGAGCTGTTTTTT
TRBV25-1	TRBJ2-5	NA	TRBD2	CASSETSGRALGETQYF	TGTGCCAGCAGTGAAACTAGCGGGAGGGCCCTCGGAGAGACCCAGTACTTC